This TCR beta chain stems from a study of T cell changes during pregnancy in multiple sclerosis. Some clones are missing from TCRdb's copy, which holds only in-frame ones; the method was immunoSEQ multiplex PCR. The table has roughly 22,000 clones, more than 85% seen once. The source material was CD4+ T cells from peripheral blood mononuclear cells, sampled after pregnancy. The source is a female donor in good health, enrolled as a control in a pregnancy study.

The CDR3 DNA reads as TGCGCCAGCAGTACTACTAGCGGGGCGACCCAGTACTTC. Translated: CASSTTSGATQYF. The chain couples TRBV10-1 to TRBJ2-5; the match to TRBD2 covers 10 bases. Per germline, CDR1 WNHNN and CDR2 SYGVQD (reference sequence). The CDR3 extends over 13 amino acids. V was clipped by 5 bases and J by 7 bases; unmatched bases: 4.